This T cell receptor (beta chain) came from a study of beta chain features in type 1 diabetes. For the study at large: Across every sample, almost 110,000,000 sorted cells were examined in total. Overall study results and limits: Patients with type 1 diabetes showed fewer VDJ junction insertions and more deletions. Shortening that was moderate but significant affected the TCRB CDR3s of Type 1 diabetes patients in all four CD4+ subsets.

The investigators reverse transcribed all of the isolated RNA, so they sequenced expressed TCRB transcripts. The assay was immunoSEQ multiplex PCR, and TCRdb's table has in-frame clones only and misses some. The data hold hundreds of thousands of clones, with around 15% observed a single time. Concerning this clone itself: Antigen unknown.

CDR1 and CDR2 (germline): SNHLY, FYNNEI. The CDR3 consists of 14 residues. Trimming left V 3 bases short and J 2 bases short, with 10 bases between. The rearrangement joins TRBV2 to TRBJ1-1; D remains unclear. The TCR was taken from a young man with type 1 diabetes. The sequencing input was naive CD4+ T cells from blood. The CDR3 reads CASSETYSNTEAFF. As DNA, the CDR3 is TGTGCCAGCAGTGAGACCTACAGCAACACTGAAGCTTTCTTT.